This T cell receptor beta chain was profiled in a study of technical replicates of blood from a few donors. V was shortened by 2 bases and J by 4 bases, with 14 bases between the two germline ends. CDR3 length equals 15 residues. The germline V gene encodes CDR1 LNHNV and CDR2 YYDKDF (reference sequence). Data came from immunoSEQ multiplex PCR; TCRdb stores just in-frame clones and leaves some out. The data contain around 80,000 clones, approximately 90% of them seen just once; the ten biggest clones take up about 0.38%. The sequencing input was T cells isolated from PBMCs. The rearrangement joins TRBV15 to TRBJ2-5; D is perhaps TRBD2 (6 bases). This receptor was obtained from a human donor in good health. The DNA of the CDR3 is TGTGCCACCAGCAGATCCACCCGGGAGCGAGAGACCCAGTACTTC. This gives the protein CATSRSTRERETQYF.